These T cell receptor beta chains were read from a single sample in a study of T cells in Graves' hyperthyroidism and ophthalmopathy. TCRdb redid the calling of the multiplex PCR reads with MiXCR, one entry per CDR3 protein. Among over 700,000 distinct CDR3 sequences listed, roughly 32% were seen once. The sample taken for sequencing was blood. Receptors were obtained from a woman between 35 and 50 years old with Graves' hyperthyroidism. Both conserved end residues are trimmed from each CDR3. Size is stated for part of the rows, as once, few or many counts, or as a class when the clone is expanded.

>TRBJ1-2|TRBV7-6|many
ASSPRQDYYGYT
>TRBJ1-2|TRBV4-3|-
ASSQDWALGYGYT
>TRBJ1-4|TRBV6-6|-
ASSYLARPATNEKLV
>TRBJ1-2|TRBV6-1|-
ASSEAGVQGNGYT
>TRBJ2-3|TRBV20-1|-
SARDGAGGTDTQY
>TRBJ2-7|TRBV6-2/TRBV6-3|-
ASRIPPASEQY
>TRBJ2-5|TRBV13|many
ASSPRQGVETQY
>TRBJ1-1|TRBV14|-
ASSNLANTEAF
>TRBJ1-4|TRBV7-3|-
ASSWVQENEKLF
>TRBJ1-1|TRBV12-3/TRBV12-4|-
ASSPTGSHTEAF
>TRBJ2-3|TRBV7-2|-
ASSLTFGERTDTQY
>TRBJ1-1|TRBV14|-
ASSPPWEKGMKAF